Listed below are T cell receptor beta chains from one sample, sequenced in a study of T cell responses to AZD1222 COVID-19 vaccine. TCRdb's copy holds only in-frame clones and misses some; the assay was immunoSEQ multiplex PCR. Of 98,000 or so clones listed, 65% to 85% are singletons. Sequenced here: peripheral blood, sampled 28 days after the second AZD1222 dose. Receptor source: an adult who received the AZD1222 COVID-19 vaccine. Both conserved end residues are part of each CDR3. Clone size is not always given. Where it is, it says once, few, many or a class for expanded clones.

clone size: .
J gene: TRBJ2-1
V gene: TRBV15
CDR3 protein: CATSIARGEQFF

clone size: .
J gene: TRBJ1-2
V gene: TRBV5-1
CDR3 protein: CARSGQGAGGYGYTF

clone size: .
J gene: TRBJ2-2
V gene: TRBV24-1
CDR3 protein: CATSEVGRRTGELFF

clone size: .
J gene: TRBJ2-3
V gene: TRBV4-2
CDR3 protein: CASSLEGSGAFQDTQYF

clone size: .
J gene: TRBJ1-2
V gene: TRBV11-2
CDR3 protein: CASSAGTARGIGYGYTF

clone size: .
J gene: TRBJ1-1
V gene: TRBV5-1
CDR3 protein: CASSLQQGTEAFF

clone size: .
J gene: TRBJ1-2
V gene: TRBV5-1
CDR3 protein: CASSFGSRQGLAGYTF

clone size: .
J gene: TRBJ1-1
V gene: TRBV29-1
CDR3 protein: CSGKFMNTEAFF

clone size: .
J gene: TRBJ2-7
V gene: TRBV5-1
CDR3 protein: CASSLVVSGAYDYEQYF

clone size: .
J gene: TRBJ1-1
V gene: TRBV10-3
CDR3 protein: CAISGGGSGEAFF

clone size: .
J gene: TRBJ1-2
V gene: TRBV6-5
CDR3 protein: CASSYGVRSNGYTF

clone size: .
J gene: TRBJ1-2
V gene: TRBV7-2
CDR3 protein: CASSQGAGYGYTF

clone size: once
J gene: TRBJ1-1
V gene: TRBV5-1
CDR3 protein: CASSYREQNTEAFF

clone size: .
J gene: TRBJ2-3
V gene: TRBV15
CDR3 protein: CATSRGLASDTQYF

clone size: .
J gene: TRBJ2-4
V gene: TRBV7-9
CDR3 protein: CASSLAQGSASIAKNIQYF

clone size: .
J gene: TRBJ2-7
V gene: TRBV12-3/TRBV12-4
CDR3 protein: CASTNEGGQQYF

clone size: .
J gene: TRBJ2-1
V gene: TRBV7-9
CDR3 protein: CASSLPGPISYNEQFF